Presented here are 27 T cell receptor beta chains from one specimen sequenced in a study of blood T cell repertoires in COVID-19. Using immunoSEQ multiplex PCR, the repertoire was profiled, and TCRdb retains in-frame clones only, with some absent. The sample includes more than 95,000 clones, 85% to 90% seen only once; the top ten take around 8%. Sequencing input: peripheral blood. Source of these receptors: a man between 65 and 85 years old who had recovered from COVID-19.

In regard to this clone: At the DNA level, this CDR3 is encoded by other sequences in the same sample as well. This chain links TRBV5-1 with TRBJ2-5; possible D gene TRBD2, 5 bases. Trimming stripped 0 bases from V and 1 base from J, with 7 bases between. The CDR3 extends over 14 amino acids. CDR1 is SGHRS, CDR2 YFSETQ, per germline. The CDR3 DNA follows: TGCGCCAGCAGCTTGGGAGGGATCCAAGAGACCCAGTACTTC. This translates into CASSLGGIQETQYF.

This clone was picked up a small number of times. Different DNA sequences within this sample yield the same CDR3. CDR3 residues: CASSLVVGQGNEQYF. The DNA of the CDR3 is TGTGCCAGCAGCTTAGTCGTGGGACAGGGTAACGAGCAGTACTTC. V and J are TRBV7-9 and TRBJ2-7; 9 bases align to TRBD1. Germline V lookup: CDR1 SEHNR, CDR2 FQNEAQ (reference sequence). The CDR3 runs 15 residues. Trimming took 1 base from V and 5 from J; bases not matched to a gene: 6. Using reference TRBV7-9 and TRBJ2-7 for the parts outside the CDR3, the full variable domain is DTGVSQNPRHKITKRGQNVTFRCDPISEHNRLYWYRQTLGQGPEFLTYFQNEAQLEKSRLLSDRFSAERPKGSFSTLEIQRTEQGDSAMYLCASSLVVGQGNEQYFGPGTRLTVT.

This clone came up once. CDR3 in amino acids: CASSLAVASASYNEQFF. CDR3 in DNA: TGTGCCAGCAGCTTAGCGGTAGCTAGCGCCTCCTACAATGAGCAGTTCTTC. V usage is TRBV7-2 and J usage is TRBJ2-1; perhaps TRBD2 as D (6 bases). The CDR3 covers 17 residues. The ends were cut back, 0 bases at V and 0 bases at J, with 12 bases in the middle. From germline, CDR1 is SGHTA and CDR2 FQGNSA.

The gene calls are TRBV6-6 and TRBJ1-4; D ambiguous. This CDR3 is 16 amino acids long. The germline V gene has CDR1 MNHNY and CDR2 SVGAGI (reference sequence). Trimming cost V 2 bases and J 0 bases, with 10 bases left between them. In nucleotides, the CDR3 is TGTGCCAGCAGTTACATCCAGGATGCAACTAATGAAAAACTGTTTTTT. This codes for CASSYIQDATNEKLFF.

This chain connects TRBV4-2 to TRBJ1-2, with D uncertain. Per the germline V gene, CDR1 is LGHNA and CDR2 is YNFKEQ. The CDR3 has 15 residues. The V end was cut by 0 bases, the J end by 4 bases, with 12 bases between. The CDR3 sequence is CASSQDYSLFYGYTF. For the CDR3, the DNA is TGTGCCAGCAGCCAAGATTACTCGTTGTTCTATGGCTACACCTTC.

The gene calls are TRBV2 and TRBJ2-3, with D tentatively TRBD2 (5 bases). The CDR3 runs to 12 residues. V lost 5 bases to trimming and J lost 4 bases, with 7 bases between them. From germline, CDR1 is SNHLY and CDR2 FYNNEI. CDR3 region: CASSLAADTQYF. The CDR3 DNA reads TGTGCCAGCAGTCTAGCTGCAGATACGCAGTATTTT.

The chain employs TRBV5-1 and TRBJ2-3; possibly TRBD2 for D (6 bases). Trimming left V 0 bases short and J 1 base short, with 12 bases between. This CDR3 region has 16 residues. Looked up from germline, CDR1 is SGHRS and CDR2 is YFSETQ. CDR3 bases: TGCGCCAGCAGCTTGGCCTGGGGGGAGGGCACAGATACGCAGTATTTT. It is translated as CASSLAWGEGTDTQYF.

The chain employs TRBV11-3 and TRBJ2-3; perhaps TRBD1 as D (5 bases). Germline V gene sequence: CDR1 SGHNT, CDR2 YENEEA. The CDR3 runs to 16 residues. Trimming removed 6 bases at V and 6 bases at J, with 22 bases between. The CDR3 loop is CASSYSVREGTDTQYF. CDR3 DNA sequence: TGTGCCAGCAGTTACTCGGTCAGGGAAGGTACGGATACGCAGTATTTT. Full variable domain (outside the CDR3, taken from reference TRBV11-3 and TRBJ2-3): EAGVVQSPRYKIIEKKQPVAFWCNPISGHNTLYWYLQNLGQGPELLIRYENEEAVDDSQLPKDRFSAERLKGVDSTLKIQPAELGDSAVYLCASSYSVREGTDTQYFGPGTRLTVL.

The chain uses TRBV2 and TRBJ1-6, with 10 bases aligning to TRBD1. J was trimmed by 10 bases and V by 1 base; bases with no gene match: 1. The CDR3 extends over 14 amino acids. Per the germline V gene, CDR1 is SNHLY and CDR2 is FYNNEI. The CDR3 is CASSEVGQGSPLHF. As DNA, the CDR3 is TGTGCCAGCAGTGAAGTGGGACAGGGGTCACCCCTCCACTTT. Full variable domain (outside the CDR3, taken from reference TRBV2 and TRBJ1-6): EPEVTQTPSHQVTQMGQEVILRCVPISNHLYFYWYRQILGQKVEFLVSFYNNEISEKSEIFDDQFSVERPDGSNFTLKIRSTKLEDSAMYFCASSEVGQGSPLHFGNGTRLTVT.

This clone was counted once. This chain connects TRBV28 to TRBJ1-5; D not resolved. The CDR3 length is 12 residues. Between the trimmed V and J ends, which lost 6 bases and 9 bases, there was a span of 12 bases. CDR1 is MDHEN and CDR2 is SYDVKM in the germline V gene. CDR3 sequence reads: CASSHYRGPQHF. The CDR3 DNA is TGTGCCAGCAGCCATTACCGGGGGCCCCAGCATTTT.

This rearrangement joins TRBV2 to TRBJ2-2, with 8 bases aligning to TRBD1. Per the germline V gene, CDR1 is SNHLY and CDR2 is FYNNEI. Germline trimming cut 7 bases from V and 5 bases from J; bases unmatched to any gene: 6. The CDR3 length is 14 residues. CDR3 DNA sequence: TGTGCCAGCAAGGCAGGGGGCGGGACCGGGGAGCTGTTTTTT. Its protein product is CASKAGGGTGELFF.

The CDR3 region is CASSFRGQPQHF. CDR3 nucleotides: TGTGCCAGCAGTTTCCGGGGGCAGCCCCAGCATTTT. This rearrangement joins TRBV27 to TRBJ1-5, with TRBD1 as a possible D gene (5 bases). Per germline, CDR1 MNHEY and CDR2 SMNVEV (reference sequence). V lost 3 bases, J lost 7 bases, and 7 bases lay in between. The CDR3 length is 12 residues.

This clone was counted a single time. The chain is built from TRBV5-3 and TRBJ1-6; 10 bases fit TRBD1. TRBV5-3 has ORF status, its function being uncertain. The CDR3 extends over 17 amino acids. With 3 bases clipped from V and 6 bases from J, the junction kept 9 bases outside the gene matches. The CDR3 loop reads CARSSTTGGEFNSPLHF. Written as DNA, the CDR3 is TGTGCCAGAAGCTCCACGACAGGGGGCGAATTTAATTCACCCCTCCACTTT.

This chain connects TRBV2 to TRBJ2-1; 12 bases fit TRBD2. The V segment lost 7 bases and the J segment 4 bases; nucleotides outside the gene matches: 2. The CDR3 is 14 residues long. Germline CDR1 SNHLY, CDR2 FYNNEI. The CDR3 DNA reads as TGTGCCAGCACCGGACTAGCGGGATACAATGAGCAGTTCTTC. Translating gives CASTGLAGYNEQFF.

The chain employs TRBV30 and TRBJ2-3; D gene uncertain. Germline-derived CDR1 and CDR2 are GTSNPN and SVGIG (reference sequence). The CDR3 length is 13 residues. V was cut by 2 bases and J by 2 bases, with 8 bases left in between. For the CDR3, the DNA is TGTGCCTGGAGTAAGCTCCCCACAGATACGCAGTATTTT. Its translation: CAWSKLPTDTQYF.

The DNA of the CDR3 is TGCGCCAGCGGACAGAACACCTACGAGCAGTACTTC. As protein: CASGQNTYEQYF. This rearrangement joins TRBV5-1 to TRBJ2-7; possibly TRBD1 for D (6 bases). The CDR3 is 12 residues long. Germline V CDR1 and CDR2: SGHRS, YFSETQ. V was trimmed by 7 bases and J by 2 bases, leaving 10 bases between them.

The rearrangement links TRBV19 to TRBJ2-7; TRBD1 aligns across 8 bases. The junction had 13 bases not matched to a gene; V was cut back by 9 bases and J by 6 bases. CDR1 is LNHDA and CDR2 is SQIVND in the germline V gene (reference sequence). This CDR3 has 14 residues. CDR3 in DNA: TGTGCCAGCGCAGGGGGCGCCGAGACTATCGAGCAGTACTTC. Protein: CASAGGAETIEQYF.

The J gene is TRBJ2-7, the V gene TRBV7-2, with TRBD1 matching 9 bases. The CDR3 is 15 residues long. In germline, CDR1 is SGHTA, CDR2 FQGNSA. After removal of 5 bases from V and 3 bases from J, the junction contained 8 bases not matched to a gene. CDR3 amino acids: CASSPRGQGYYEQYF. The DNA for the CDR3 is TGTGCCAGCAGCCCAAGGGGACAGGGTTACTACGAGCAGTACTTC. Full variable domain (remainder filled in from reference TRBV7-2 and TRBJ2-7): GAGVSQSPSNKVTEKGKDVELRCDPISGHTALYWYRQSLGQGLEFLIYFQGNSAPDKSGLPSDRFSAERTGGSVSTLTIQRTQQEDSAVYLCASSPRGQGYYEQYFGPGTRLTVT.

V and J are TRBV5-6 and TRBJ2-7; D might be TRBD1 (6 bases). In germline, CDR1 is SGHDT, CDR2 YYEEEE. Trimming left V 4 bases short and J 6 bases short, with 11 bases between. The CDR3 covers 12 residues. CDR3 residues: CASSLWGLEQYF. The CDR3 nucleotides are TGTGCCAGCAGCCTGTGGGGGCTCGAGCAGTACTTC.

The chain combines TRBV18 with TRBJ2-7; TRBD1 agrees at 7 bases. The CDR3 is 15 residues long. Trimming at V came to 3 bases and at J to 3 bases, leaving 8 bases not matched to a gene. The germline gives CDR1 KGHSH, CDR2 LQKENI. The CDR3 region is CASSPLPRQGYEQYF. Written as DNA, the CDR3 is TGTGCCAGCTCACCCCTTCCGCGACAGGGCTACGAGCAGTACTTC.

DNA for the CDR3: TGTGCCAGCAGCTTAGGCCCAGACAGTTACTACGAGCAGTACTTC. Translating gives CASSLGPDSYYEQYF. The chain uses TRBV7-8 and TRBJ2-7; D possibly corresponds to TRBD1 (5 bases). This CDR3 has 15 amino acids. Germline CDR1 SGHVS, CDR2 FQNEAQ. The ends were cut back, 1 base at V and 3 bases at J, with 13 bases in the middle.

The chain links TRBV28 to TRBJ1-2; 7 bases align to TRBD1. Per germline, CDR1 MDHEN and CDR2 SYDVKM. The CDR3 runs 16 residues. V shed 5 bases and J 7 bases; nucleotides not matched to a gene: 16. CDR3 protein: CASSPPAGGGFFGYTF. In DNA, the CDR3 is TGTGCCAGCAGTCCCCCCGCAGGGGGTGGATTCTTTGGCTACACCTTC.

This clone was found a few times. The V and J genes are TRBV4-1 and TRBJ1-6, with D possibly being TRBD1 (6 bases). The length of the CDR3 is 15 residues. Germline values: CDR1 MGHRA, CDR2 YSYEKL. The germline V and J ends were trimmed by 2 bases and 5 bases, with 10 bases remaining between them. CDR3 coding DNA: TGCGCCAGCAGCCAACCGACAGGAGATAATTCACCCCTCCACTTT. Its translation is CASSQPTGDNSPLHF.

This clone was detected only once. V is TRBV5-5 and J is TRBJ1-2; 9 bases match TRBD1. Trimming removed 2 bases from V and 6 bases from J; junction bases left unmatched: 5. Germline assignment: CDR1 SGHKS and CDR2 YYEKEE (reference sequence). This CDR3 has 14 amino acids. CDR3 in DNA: TGTGCCAGCAGCTTTTGGGGACAGGGCCATGGCTACACCTTC. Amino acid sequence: CASSFWGQGHGYTF. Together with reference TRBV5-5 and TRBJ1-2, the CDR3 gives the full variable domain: DAGVTQSPTHLIKTRGQQVTLRCSPISGHKSVSWYQQVLGQGPQFIFQYYEKEERGRGNFPDRFSARQFPNYSSELNVNALLLGDSALYLCASSFWGQGHGYTFGSGTRLTVV.

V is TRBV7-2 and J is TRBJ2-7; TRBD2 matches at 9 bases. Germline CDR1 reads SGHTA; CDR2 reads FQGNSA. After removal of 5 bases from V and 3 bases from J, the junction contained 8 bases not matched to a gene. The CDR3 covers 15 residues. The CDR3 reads CASSPRGGRGYEQYF. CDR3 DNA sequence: TGTGCCAGCAGCCCCAGGGGCGGGAGGGGCTACGAGCAGTACTTC.

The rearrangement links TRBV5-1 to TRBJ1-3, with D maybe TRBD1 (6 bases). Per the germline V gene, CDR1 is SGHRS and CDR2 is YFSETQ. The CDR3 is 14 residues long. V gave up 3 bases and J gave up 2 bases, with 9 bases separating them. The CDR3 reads CASSSQGTGNTIYF. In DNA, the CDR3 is TGCGCCAGCAGCTCACAGGGTACTGGAAACACCATATATTTT.

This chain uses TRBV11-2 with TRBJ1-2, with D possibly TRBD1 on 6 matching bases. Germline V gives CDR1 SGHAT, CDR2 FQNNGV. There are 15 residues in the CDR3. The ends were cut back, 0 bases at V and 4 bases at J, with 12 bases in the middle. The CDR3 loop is CASSLDPRGLYGYTF. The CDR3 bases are TGTGCCAGCAGCTTAGATCCCAGGGGCCTCTATGGCTACACCTTC.